This T cell receptor (beta chain) emerged from a study of T cell repertoires in ileal Crohn's disease. Study-wide points: Clonal expansions were more frequent in active smokers than non-smokers at surgery.

Of note for this clone: Its specificity is unknown.

Eligibility required adulthood, ileal or ileocolonic Crohn's disease and indicated ileocolonic resection. Losses at the gene ends were 3 bases for V and 6 bases for J; bases not matched to a gene: 8. Germline loops: CDR1 KGHSH, CDR2 LQKENI. The CDR3 is 15 residues long. Data came from immunoSEQ multiplex PCR; TCRdb stores just in-frame clones and leaves some out. Of under 9,000 clones in the sample, under 80% were seen once. Sequencing input: ileal tissue. This sequence originates from an adult with Crohn's disease. The rearrangement joins TRBV18 to TRBJ1-3; 7 nucleotides agree with TRBD1. This CDR3 reads CASSPRDSWKNTIYF. In DNA, the CDR3 is TGTGCCAGCTCACCCCGGGACAGCTGGAAAAACACCATATATTTT.